This T cell receptor (beta chain) is from a study of T cell repertoires in cytomegalovirus infection. Looking at the study overall: Carrying CMV and the relevant HLA type showed in public TCR beta signatures. Study-wide points: Cumulative public TCR beta family frequency identified CMV carriers with the relevant HLA. Ex vivo, HLA-C-restricted CMV-specific TCR beta clonotypes prevailed over the rest of the response.

This clonotype was counted only a few times. The antigen is unknown. The CDR3 runs to 11 residues. The germline V gene has CDR1 PRHDT and CDR2 FYEKMQ (reference sequence). Trimming removed 5 bases at V and 10 bases at J, with 11 bases between. A single record per CDR3 protein comes from TCRdb applying MiXCR to the reads. The repertoire holds about 600,000 distinct CDR3 sequences, with roughly 26% as singletons. The source of this sequence is a human donor in good health (CMV status not recorded). Some clones in this sample may be carry-over from other donors' samples. This rearrangement joins TRBV13 to TRBJ1-1; D is uncertain. The source material was CD8+ T cells from PBMCs. CDR3 sequence reads: CASSIGPVAFF. CDR3 coding DNA: TGTGCCAGCAGCATTGGCCCAGTAGCTTTCTTT.